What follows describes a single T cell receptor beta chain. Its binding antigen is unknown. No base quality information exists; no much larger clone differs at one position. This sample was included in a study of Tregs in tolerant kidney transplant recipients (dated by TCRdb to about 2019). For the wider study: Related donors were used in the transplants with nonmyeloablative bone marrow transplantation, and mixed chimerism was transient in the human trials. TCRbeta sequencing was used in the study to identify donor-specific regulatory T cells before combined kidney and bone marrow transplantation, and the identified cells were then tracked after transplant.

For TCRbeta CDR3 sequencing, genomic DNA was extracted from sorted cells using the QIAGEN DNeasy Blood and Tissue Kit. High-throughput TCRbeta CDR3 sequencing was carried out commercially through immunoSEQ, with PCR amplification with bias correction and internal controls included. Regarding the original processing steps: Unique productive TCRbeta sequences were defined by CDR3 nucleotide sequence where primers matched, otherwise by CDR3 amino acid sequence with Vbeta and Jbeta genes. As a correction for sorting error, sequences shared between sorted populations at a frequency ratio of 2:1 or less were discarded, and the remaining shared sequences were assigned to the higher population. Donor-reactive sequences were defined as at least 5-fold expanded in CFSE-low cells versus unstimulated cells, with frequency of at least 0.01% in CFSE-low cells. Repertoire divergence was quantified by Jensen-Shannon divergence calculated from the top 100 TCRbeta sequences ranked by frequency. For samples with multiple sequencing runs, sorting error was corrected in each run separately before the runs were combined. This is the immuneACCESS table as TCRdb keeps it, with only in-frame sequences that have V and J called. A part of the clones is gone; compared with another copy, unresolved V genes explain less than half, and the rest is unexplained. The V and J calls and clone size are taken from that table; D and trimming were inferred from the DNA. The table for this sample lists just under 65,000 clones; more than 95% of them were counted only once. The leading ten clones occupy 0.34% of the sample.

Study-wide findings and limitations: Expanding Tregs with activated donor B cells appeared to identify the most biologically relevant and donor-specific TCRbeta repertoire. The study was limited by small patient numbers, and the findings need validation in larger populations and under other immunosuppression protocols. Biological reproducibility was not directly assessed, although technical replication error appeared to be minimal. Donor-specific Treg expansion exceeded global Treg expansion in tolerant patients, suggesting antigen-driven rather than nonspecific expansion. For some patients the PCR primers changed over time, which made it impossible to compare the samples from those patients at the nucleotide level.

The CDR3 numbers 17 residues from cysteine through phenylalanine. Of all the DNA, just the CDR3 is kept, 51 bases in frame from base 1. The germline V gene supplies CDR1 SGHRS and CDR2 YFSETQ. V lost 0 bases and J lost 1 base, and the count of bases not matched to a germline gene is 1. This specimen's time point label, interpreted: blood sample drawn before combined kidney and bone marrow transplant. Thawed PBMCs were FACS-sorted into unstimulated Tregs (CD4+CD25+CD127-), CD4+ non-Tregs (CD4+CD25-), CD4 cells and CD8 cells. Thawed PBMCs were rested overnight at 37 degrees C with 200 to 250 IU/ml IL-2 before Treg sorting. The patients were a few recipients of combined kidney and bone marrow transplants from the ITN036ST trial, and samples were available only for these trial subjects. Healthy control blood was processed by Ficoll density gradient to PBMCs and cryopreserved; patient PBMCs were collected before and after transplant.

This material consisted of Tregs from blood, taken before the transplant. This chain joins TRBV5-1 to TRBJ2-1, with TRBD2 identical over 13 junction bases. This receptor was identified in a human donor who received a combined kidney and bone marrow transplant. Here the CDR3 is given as CASSLGTSGSSYNEQFF. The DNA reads TGCGCCAGCAGCTTGGGGACTAGCGGGAGTTCCTACAATGAGCAGTTCTTC.